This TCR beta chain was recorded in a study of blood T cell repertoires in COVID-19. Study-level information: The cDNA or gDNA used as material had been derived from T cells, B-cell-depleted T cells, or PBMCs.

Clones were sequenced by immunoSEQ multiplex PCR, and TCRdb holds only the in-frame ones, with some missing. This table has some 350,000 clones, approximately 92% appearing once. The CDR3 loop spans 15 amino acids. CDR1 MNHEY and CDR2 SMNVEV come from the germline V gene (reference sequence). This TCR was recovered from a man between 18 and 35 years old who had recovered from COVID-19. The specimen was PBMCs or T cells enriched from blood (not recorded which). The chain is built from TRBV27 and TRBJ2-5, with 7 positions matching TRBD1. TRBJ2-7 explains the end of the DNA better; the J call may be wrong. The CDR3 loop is CASSLGRGSSYEQYF. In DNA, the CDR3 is TGTGCCAGCAGTTTAGGCAGGGGGAGCTCCTACGAGCAGTACTTC.